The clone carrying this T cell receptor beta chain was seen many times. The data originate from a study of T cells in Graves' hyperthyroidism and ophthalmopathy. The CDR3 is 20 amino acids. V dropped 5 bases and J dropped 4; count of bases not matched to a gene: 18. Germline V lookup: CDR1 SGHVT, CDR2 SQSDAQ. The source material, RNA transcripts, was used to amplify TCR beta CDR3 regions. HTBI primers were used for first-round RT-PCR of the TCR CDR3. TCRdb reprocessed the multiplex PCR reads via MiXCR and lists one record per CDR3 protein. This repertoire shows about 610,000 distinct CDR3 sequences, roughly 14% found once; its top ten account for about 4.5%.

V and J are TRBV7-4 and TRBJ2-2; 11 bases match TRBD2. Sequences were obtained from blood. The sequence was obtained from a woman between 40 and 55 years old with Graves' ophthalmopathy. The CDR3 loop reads CASSTRPGTSGQRGTGELFF. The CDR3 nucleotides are TGTGCCAGCAGCACCAGACCCGGGACTAGCGGCCAACGAGGCACCGGGGAGCTGTTTTTT.